This entry concerns a single T cell receptor (beta chain). Methods used by the authors: Amplification of reference gene primers was used by the study to estimate nucleated cell counts. The protocol was immunoSEQ multiplex PCR, while the TCRdb copy is restricted to in-frame clones and leaves out a portion. V, J and clone size were drawn from that table, and D and trimming were deduced from the DNA. The sample has fewer than 15,000 clones; approximately 70% are singletons. The entry originates in a study of blood T cell repertoires in COVID-19. At the level of the study: Collection of acute and convalescent COVID-19 samples took place in the United States, Italy and Spain. PBMCs, B-cell-depleted T cells, or T cells were the source of the cDNA or gDNA that made up the material.

CDR3 length: 19 amino acids. CDR1 is MGHRA and CDR2 is YSYEKL in the germline V gene. V was cut by 10 bases and J by 0 bases, with 25 bases left in between. The specimen sequenced was peripheral blood. This receptor was taken from a human donor in a cohort sampled during active COVID-19. V gene TRBV4-1 combines with J gene TRBJ2-6; weak D call: TRBD2 (7 bases). The CDR3 region is CATSKGGRVGFSGANVLTF. For the CDR3, the DNA is TGCGCCACCTCAAAGGGGGGGAGGGTAGGGTTCTCTGGGGCCAACGTCCTGACTTTC.